This entry concerns a single T cell receptor beta chain. Its cognate antigen is unknown. This table comes from immunoSEQ multiplex PCR, and its TCRdb copy is limited to in-frame clones, with some not included. The profile shows around 200,000 clones, 85% to 95% of them singletons. The sample originates from a study of T cell responses to AZD1222 COVID-19 vaccine. Study outcomes and limitations: Regions 160-218 and 743-854 dominated among vaccine-associated CD4 TCRs spanning spike. Compared with day 0, the breadth and depth of the Spike-specific TCR repertoire rose significantly after two doses of AZD1222.

CDR1 is SGHTA, CDR2 FQGNSA, per germline. Trimming left V 0 bases short and J 6 bases short, with 14 bases between. CDR3 length: 15 amino acids. The sample was peripheral blood, taken 28 days after the second dose of the MenACWY control vaccine. V and J are TRBV7-2 and TRBJ1-2; maybe TRBD1 (6 bases). The receptor comes from an adult who received the MenACWY meningococcal vaccine as a control. CDR3 nucleotides: TGTGCCAGCAGCTTAGCCGGGCAGGGGAGCCATGGCTACACCTTC. Protein: CASSLAGQGSHGYTF.